This passage covers 32 T cell receptor beta chains from one sample sequenced in a study of blood T cell repertoires in COVID-19. Sequencing used immunoSEQ multiplex PCR; TCRdb keeps in-frame clones, though not all of them. The sample holds under 300,000 clones, 80% to 90% seen once. Sequencing was carried out using PBMCs or T cells enriched from blood (not recorded which). The receptor source for this set is a man between 18 and 35 years old who had recovered from COVID-19.

The V and J genes are TRBV6-2 or TRBV6-3 and TRBJ2-7; 8 bases fit TRBD2. Germline V lookup: CDR1 MNHEY, CDR2 SVGEGT. Losses at the gene ends were 6 bases for V and 4 bases for J; bases not matched to a gene: 11. This CDR3 has 15 residues. CDR3 residues: CASSRTSGGAYEQYF. CDR3 nucleotides: TGTGCCAGCAGCCGCACTAGCGGCGGGGCTTACGAGCAGTACTTC.

The chain employs TRBV7-9 and TRBJ2-3; tentatively, D is TRBD2 (6 bases). The ends were cut back, 9 bases at V and 6 bases at J, with 16 bases in the middle. CDR1 and CDR2 from the germline V gene are SEHNR and FQNEAQ (reference sequence). The CDR3 is made up of 13 amino acids. The CDR3 region is CARGTLGGDTQYF. CDR3 DNA: TGTGCCAGGGGAACGTTAGGAGGGGATACGCAGTATTTT. The full variable domain, its missing parts supplied by reference TRBV7-9 and TRBJ2-3, is DTGVSQNPRHKITKRGQNVTFRCDPISEHNRLYWYRQTLGQGPEFLTYFQNEAQLEKSRLLSDRFSAERPKGSFSTLEIQRTEQGDSAMYLCARGTLGGDTQYFGPGTRLTVL.

A word on this clone: Other DNA sequences from this sample encode an identical CDR3 as well. V is TRBV5-1 and J is TRBJ1-6, with 7 positions matching TRBD1. CDR1 and CDR2 from the germline V gene are SGHRS and YFSETQ. The CDR3 extends over 15 amino acids. Trimming at V came to 1 base and at J to 6 bases, leaving 4 bases not matched to a gene. The CDR3 spells CASSLRQGGNSPLHF. The CDR3 DNA is TGCGCCAGCAGCTTGCGTCAGGGGGGTAATTCACCCCTCCACTTT.

A single count supports this clone. This chain uses TRBV4-1 with TRBJ1-4, with D tentatively TRBD1 (5 bases). The germline gives CDR1 MGHRA, CDR2 YSYEKL. The CDR3 is 16 amino acids. V lost 0 bases and J lost 4, with 12 bases in between. In nucleotides, the CDR3 is TGCGCCAGCAGCCAAGATCCCGCAGGGCGTAATGAAAAACTGTTTTTT. Amino acid sequence: CASSQDPAGRNEKLFF.

The V call is TRBV6-5, the J call TRBJ1-5; maybe TRBD1 (5 bases). V was trimmed by 8 bases and J by 1 base, leaving 15 bases between them. Germline V gene sequence: CDR1 MNHEY, CDR2 SVGAGI. The CDR3 contains 15 residues. The CDR3 here is CASFLGQESNQPQHF. The CDR3 DNA is TGTGCCAGCTTTTTGGGGCAGGAGAGCAATCAGCCCCAGCATTTT.

Regarding this clone: The same CDR3 arises from other DNA sequences in this sample as well. CDR3 loop: CASSVGSGSYNEQFF. CDR3 nucleotide sequence: TGTGCCAGCAGCGTAGGAAGCGGGAGTTACAATGAGCAGTTCTTC. The chain carries TRBV9 and TRBJ2-1, with TRBD2 matching over 8 bases. Germline CDR1 and CDR2: SGDLS and YYNGEE. V shed 0 bases, J shed 4 bases, and the junction held 3 bases outside the gene matches. This CDR3 contains 15 residues.

The chain couples TRBV6-5 to TRBJ2-7; 7 bases are shared with TRBD1. Germline V gene sequence: CDR1 MNHEY, CDR2 SVGAGI. The CDR3 is made up of 14 amino acids. The J segment lost 5 bases and the V segment lost 2 bases, leaving 6 bases of the junction unmatched. CDR3 nucleotide sequence: TGTGCCAGCAGTTACACGACAGGGTCCCACGAGCAGTACTTC. It codes for CASSYTTGSHEQYF.

The chain recombines TRBV6-1 with TRBJ1-6; 11 bases fit TRBD1. This CDR3 region has 17 residues. Germline V gives CDR1 MNHNS, CDR2 SASEGT. J gave up 9 bases and V 3 bases, and 10 bases lay outside the gene matches. Here the CDR3 reads CASSDHRDRGIRSPLHF. CDR3 sequence (DNA): TGTGCCAGCAGTGATCACCGGGACAGGGGGATTCGTTCACCCCTCCACTTT.

The chain carries TRBV19 and TRBJ1-2, with 9 bases aligning to TRBD1. Germline lookup yields CDR1 LNHDA and CDR2 SQIVND (reference sequence). Trimming at V came to 5 bases and at J to 8 bases, leaving 9 bases not matched to a gene. CDR3 length: 14 amino acids. CDR3 coding DNA: TGTGCCAGTAGTGGAACAGGGGGCGCTGGGGGCTACACCTTC. It codes for CASSGTGGAGGYTF.

J is TRBJ2-7 and V is TRBV2; TRBD2 is a possible D gene (6 bases). This CDR3 is built from 15 residues. V was clipped by 4 bases and J by 2 bases, with 15 bases between them. Germline V gene sequence: CDR1 SNHLY, CDR2 FYNNEI. CDR3 amino acids: CASSGGLATAYEQYF. The DNA for the CDR3 is TGTGCCAGCAGTGGTGGGCTAGCGACCGCCTACGAGCAGTACTTC.

The genes are TRBV7-9 and TRBJ1-3, with D hard to call. The CDR3 covers 14 residues. Per germline, CDR1 SEHNR and CDR2 FQNEAQ (reference sequence). Between the trimmed V and J ends, which lost 8 bases and 2 bases, there was a span of 13 bases. The CDR3 nucleotides are TGTGCCAGCGCTGTCGGGATCGCTGGAAACACCATATATTTT. It codes for CASAVGIAGNTIYF.

The V and J genes are TRBV7-3 and TRBJ2-7; the D is unclear. This CDR3 region has 13 residues. The germline V gene has CDR1 SGHTA and CDR2 FQGTGA. Trimming stripped 2 bases from V and 6 bases from J, with 11 bases between. The CDR3 DNA follows: TGTGCCAGCAGCTTACAATCGGGTGGCGAGCAGTACTTC. Its translation: CASSLQSGGEQYF.

Turning to this clone: This sample includes further DNA sequences coding for the same CDR3. This chain joins TRBV13 and TRBJ2-7; 11 positions agree with TRBD1. Germline CDR1 PRHDT, CDR2 FYEKMQ (reference sequence). CDR3 length: 15 residues. V lost 4 bases to trimming and J lost 2 bases; unmatched junction nucleotides: 4. The chain's CDR3 is CASSSRDRGTYEQYF. The CDR3 region has the DNA TGTGCCAGCAGCTCCCGGGACAGGGGGACCTACGAGCAGTACTTC.

This rearrangement joins TRBV28 to TRBJ2-5, with D possibly matching TRBD2 (6 bases). Germline CDR1 MDHEN, CDR2 SYDVKM. Trimming stripped 8 bases from V and 5 bases from J, with 18 bases between. There are 14 residues in the CDR3. The CDR3 coding sequence is TGTGCCAGCGCGGGGACCGGGTCATCGGAGACCCAGTACTTC. This sequence encodes CASAGTGSSETQYF.

The chain uses TRBV11-2 and TRBJ2-5; TRBD2 matches 12 bases. Germline assignment: CDR1 SGHAT and CDR2 FQNNGV. This CDR3 spans 16 amino acids. V was clipped by 1 base and J by 5 bases; unmatched bases: 5. In DNA form, the CDR3 reads TGTGCCAGCAGCTTAGGTGCACTAGCGGGGGGTGAGACCCAGTACTTC. Its translation: CASSLGALAGGETQYF.

The chain combines TRBV2 with TRBJ1-5; 10 nucleotides line up with TRBD1. V lost 3 bases to trimming and J lost 11 bases; unmatched junction nucleotides: 13. The V gene's germline CDR1 is SNHLY and CDR2 FYNNEI. This CDR3 comprises 16 residues. The CDR3 nucleotides are TGTGCCAGCAGTGACACTCGGACAGGGGGGACGTGGGCCCAGCATTTT. Its protein is CASSDTRTGGTWAQHF.

The rearrangement links TRBV12-5 to TRBJ1-1, with D possibly TRBD1 on 6 matching bases. Trimming took 7 bases from V and 7 from J, leaving 22 bases between them. Germline lookup yields CDR1 LGHNT and CDR2 FRNRAP. The CDR3 runs to 15 residues. As DNA, the CDR3 is TGTGCTAGTGTTCGGCGGCGGGAGGGGGAAAATGAAGCTTTCTTT. Translation: CASVRRREGENEAFF.

The gene calls are TRBV7-8 and TRBJ1-1, with D possibly TRBD1 on 6 matching bases. The CDR3 extends over 17 amino acids. Germline V gene sequence: CDR1 SGHVS, CDR2 FQNEAQ. V shed 2 bases and J shed 1 base, with 17 bases lying between them. The DNA of the CDR3 is TGTGCCAGCAGCTTATATTCTCGGGACATTAGGAACACTGAAGCTTTCTTT. Translating gives CASSLYSRDIRNTEAFF. The full variable domain, rest sourced from reference TRBV7-8 and TRBJ1-1, is GAGVSQSPRYKVAKRGQDVALRCDPISGHVSLFWYQQALGQGPEFLTYFQNEAQLDKSGLPSDRFFAERPEGSVSTLKIQRTQQEDSAVYLCASSLYSRDIRNTEAFFGQGTRLTVV.

The V call is TRBV14, the J call TRBJ1-4; D is undetermined. The V gene lost 0 bases and the J gene lost 6 bases, with 5 bases spanning the gap. The CDR3 is 13 amino acids. From germline, CDR1 is SGHDN and CDR2 FVKESK. CDR3 protein: CASSQDLDEKLFF. CDR3 bases: TGTGCCAGCAGCCAAGATCTAGATGAAAAACTGTTTTTT.

This rearrangement joins TRBV6-5 to TRBJ1-6; TRBD1 matches at 7 bases. In germline, CDR1 is MNHEY, CDR2 SVGAGI. V dropped 6 bases and J dropped 8; count of bases not matched to a gene: 7. The CDR3 sequence is 14 residues long. The CDR3 here is CASRLDRVDSPLHF. The CDR3 nucleotides read TGTGCCAGCAGACTAGACAGGGTTGATTCACCCCTCCACTTT.

On this clone itself: Other DNA sequences within the sample encode an identical CDR3. V and J are TRBV15 and TRBJ1-4, with 8 bases aligning to TRBD1. CDR3 length: 15 residues. After removal of 3 bases from V and 0 bases from J, the junction contained 0 bases not matched to a gene. Germline loops: CDR1 LNHNV, CDR2 YYDKDF (reference sequence). The CDR3 DNA reads TGTGCCACCAGCAGGGACAGGGCAACTAATGAAAAACTGTTTTTT. Protein sequence: CATSRDRATNEKLFF. Based on the CDR3 plus reference TRBV15 and TRBJ1-4, the full variable domain is DAMVIQNPRYQVTQFGKPVTLSCSQTLNHNVMYWYQQKSSQAPKLLFHYYDKDFNNEADTPDNFQSRRPNTSFCFLDIRSPGLGDTAMYLCATSRDRATNEKLFFGSGTQLSVL.

V and J are TRBV28 and TRBJ1-1, with TRBD1 matching 7 bases. Trimming cost V 7 bases and J 11 bases; bases outside gene matches: 13. Germline loops: CDR1 MDHEN, CDR2 SYDVKM. The CDR3 covers 13 residues. This CDR3 reads CASTPRAGGKAFF. In nucleotides, the CDR3 is TGTGCCAGCACCCCTAGGGCAGGGGGGAAGGCTTTCTTT.

The genes are TRBV28 and TRBJ2-3; unclear D gene. Germline CDR1 reads MDHEN; CDR2 reads SYDVKM. The CDR3 totals 11 residues. V was pared by 8 bases and J by 4 bases, with 7 bases between. CDR3 in DNA: TGTGCCAGCTCTGGCCCAGATACGCAGTATTTT. Its translation is CASSGPDTQYF.

CDR3 sequence: CSVLLFSGGSFEQYF. The CDR3 bases are TGCAGCGTTCTCTTATTTTCTGGCGGGAGCTTCGAGCAGTACTTC. The gene calls are TRBV29-1 and TRBJ2-7; 7 nucleotides match TRBD2. CDR3 length: 15 residues. In germline, CDR1 is SQVTM, CDR2 ANQGSEA. V lost 5 bases, J lost 6 bases, and 16 bases stayed unmatched.

This clone was recorded only once. The chain links TRBV18 to TRBJ2-1, with D uncertain. The V gene lost 3 bases and the J gene lost 11 bases, with 17 bases spanning the gap. This CDR3 comprises 14 residues. CDR1 is KGHSH, CDR2 LQKENI, per germline. CDR3 in DNA: TGTGCCAGCTCACCCGGTCAGGTCCAAGCCAAGCAGTTCTTC. Residues: CASSPGQVQAKQFF.

This clone came up a few times. This chain connects TRBV19 to TRBJ2-4, with TRBD1 matching over 9 bases. The CDR3 spans 17 residues. Trimming cost V 5 bases and J 1 base; bases outside gene matches: 9. Germline CDR1 is LNHDA and CDR2 is SQIVND (reference sequence). The CDR3 here is CASSLNRGHTAKNIQYF. The DNA of the CDR3 is TGTGCCAGTAGTCTCAACAGGGGGCATACGGCCAAAAACATTCAGTACTTC.

This rearrangement joins TRBV14 to TRBJ2-1; 14 bases are a match to TRBD2. J lost 4 bases, V lost 4 bases, and 6 bases had no gene match. CDR1 is SGHDN and CDR2 is FVKESK in the germline V gene. The CDR3 is made up of 17 amino acids. The CDR3 spells CASSRGTSGSWYNEQFF. Written as DNA, the CDR3 is TGTGCCAGCAGCCGGGGGACTAGCGGGAGTTGGTACAATGAGCAGTTCTTC.

There are a few counts of this clone. The chain has TRBV7-9 and TRBJ1-2; 12 bases line up with TRBD1. The CDR3 is made up of 17 amino acids. Trimming took 5 bases from V and 4 from J; bases not matched to a gene: 11. From germline, CDR1 is SEHNR and CDR2 FQNEAQ (reference sequence). The CDR3: CASSIGTGGADGYGYTF. The CDR3 coding sequence is TGTGCCAGCAGCATCGGGACAGGGGGCGCGGATGGCTATGGCTACACCTTC.

The gene calls are TRBV7-9 and TRBJ2-2; 10 bases agree with TRBD1. With V trimmed by 6 bases and J by 5 bases, 18 bases remained unmatched. The CDR3 is 19 residues long. Looked up from germline, CDR1 is SEHNR and CDR2 is FQNEAQ (reference sequence). CDR3 loop: CASRRTWGQGLGKTGELFF. CDR3 sequence (DNA): TGTGCCAGCAGGCGGACGTGGGGACAGGGGTTGGGGAAAACCGGGGAGCTGTTTTTT.

V and J are TRBV2 and TRBJ2-1, with a weak D call TRBD1 (6 bases). The V end was cut by 4 bases, the J end by 7 bases, with 14 bases between. CDR1 is SNHLY, CDR2 FYNNEI, per germline. This CDR3 contains 14 residues. CDR3 sequence: CASSVGHSGNEQFF. CDR3 nucleotides: TGTGCCAGCAGTGTGGGACATTCGGGTAATGAGCAGTTCTTC.

This chain joins TRBV7-2 and TRBJ1-2; 7 nucleotides align to TRBD1. V trimming: 2 bases; J trimming: 4 bases; junction bases outside the gene matches: 16. The CDR3 covers 18 residues. Germline V CDR1 and CDR2: SGHTA, FQGNSA. Here the CDR3 DNA reads TGTGCCAGCAGCTTACAGAGGATTAGGGGACAGCTAGTCTATGGCTACACCTTC. This encodes CASSLQRIRGQLVYGYTF.

The chain combines TRBV6-1 with TRBJ1-2; possible D gene TRBD1, 5 bases. Trimming removed 0 bases from V and 6 bases from J, with 14 bases in between. The germline V gene has CDR1 MNHNS and CDR2 SASEGT. The CDR3 loop spans 15 amino acids. CDR3 region: CASSEAGGYGDGYTF. The CDR3 DNA is TGTGCCAGCAGTGAAGCGGGGGGGTATGGTGATGGCTACACCTTC.